Sequencing of this TCR beta chain was carried out in a study of blood T cells in healthy people across ages (dated by TCRdb to 2015 to 2017). Study-level background: In model experiments, template switching captured roughly one uniquely barcoded TCR beta cDNA molecule for every two T cells. Two additional independent replicas of 1 million unique cDNA reads from the same blood draw were analyzed for two donors (one aged 18 to 30 and one aged 80 or older). The donors were divided into four age groups: young (average about 15 years), middle-aged (about 41), aged (roughly 60) and long-lived (about 90). Age-related changes in TCR beta repertoire diversity were measured in the study by deep sequencing normalized with unique cDNA molecular identifiers. To avoid experimental bias, donors of different ages were spread randomly across the sequencing lanes. Here is what the overall study found, with its caveats: As age increased, observed TCR beta diversity per million T cells dropped in a roughly linear way, and a significant reduction was already evident by age 40. Estimates of total diversity based on one million sequenced T cells were regarded as lower bounds and as underestimates. The percentage of naive T cells measured by flow cytometry correlated strongly with observed TCR beta diversity. Compared with the aged group, the long-lived group had more naive CD4+ T cells, fewer expanded clones and increased TCR diversity, suggesting age selection. Because the CMV infection status of the donors was unknown, age-related changes in expanded clonotypes may potentially have been confounded. Bulk unsorted PBMC profiling prevented conclusive comparison of naive and antigen-experienced compartments.

Preparation of the library involved 5' RACE. Sequencing was carried out with an Illumina HiSeq 2500. A second roughly 7 to 11 cycle PCR used a sample-barcoded 5' primer and a J-beta primer mix. A unique molecular identifier was introduced onto each TCR beta cDNA molecule by a template-switch 5' adaptor carrying 12 random nucleotides. Each sample yielded at least 3 million CDR3-containing paired-end reads. First-strand cDNA synthesis was performed from all RNA using the Mint cDNA synthesis kit, with priming by a TRBC-specific oligonucleotide. Following uracil-DNA glycosylase treatment, a first 18-cycle PCR with universal primers M1SS and BC2_uni_R was performed on all cDNA. The study's own analysis went as follows. Normalization of each sample was performed by random selection of 1 million high-quality reads, each carrying a distinct molecular identifier. Reads with shared molecular identifiers were discarded instead of being binned into consensus sequences. MiTCR, run with a Q25 quality threshold and the strictest error-elimination algorithm, handled CDR3 identification, clonotype clustering and error correction. A nonparametric unseen species model with Euler transformation was used to estimate a lower bound on total TCR beta diversity. Using fastp trimming at Q25 and MiXCR clonotype assembly, TCRdb reanalyzed the public sequencing data and kept in-frame beta chains. A single entry per CDR3 protein holds the most common genes and DNA from its merged rows. Clone size and V and J calls follow TCRdb, not the original study. This sample is represented by 1.5 million to 2 million distinct CDR3 sequences; approximately 30% of them were singletons. The biggest ten clones account for more than 6% of the sample.

The CDR3 runs 15 amino acids, cysteine and phenylalanine included. Left in the record is the CDR3 DNA by itself, 45 bases read in frame from the first base. From a lookup of the germline V gene (reference sequence), CDR1 and CDR2 are DFQATT and SNEGSKA. For this chain, trimming is 5 bases at the V end and 3 bases at the J end, and the number of junction bases without a gene match is 8. This clonotype was detected only a few times. Its recognized antigen is unknown. The input lacks base qualities; no much larger clone sits a single base away. Donors were 39 systemically healthy Caucasian individuals from Russia aged 6 to 90 years. Each donor gave around 9.5 milliliters of peripheral blood, collected into EDTA-treated Vacutainer tubes. Ficoll-Paque density-gradient centrifugation was used to isolate PBMCs, with at least 6.5 million per sample. Trizol reagent was used to extract total RNA from the PBMCs, yielding at least 6 micrograms per sample. For every donor, flow cytometry on a PBMC aliquot measured the percentage of naive CD45RAhigh/CD27high T cells.

The rearrangement combines TRBV20-1 with TRBJ2-3, and 10 junction bases match TRBD2. The receptor was isolated from a woman in her thirties in good health. Sequenced: blood. For the CDR3, the sequence is CSAAPSGSATDTQYF. The DNA is TGCAGTGCTGCGCCTAGCGGGAGTGCGACAGATACGCAGTATTTT.